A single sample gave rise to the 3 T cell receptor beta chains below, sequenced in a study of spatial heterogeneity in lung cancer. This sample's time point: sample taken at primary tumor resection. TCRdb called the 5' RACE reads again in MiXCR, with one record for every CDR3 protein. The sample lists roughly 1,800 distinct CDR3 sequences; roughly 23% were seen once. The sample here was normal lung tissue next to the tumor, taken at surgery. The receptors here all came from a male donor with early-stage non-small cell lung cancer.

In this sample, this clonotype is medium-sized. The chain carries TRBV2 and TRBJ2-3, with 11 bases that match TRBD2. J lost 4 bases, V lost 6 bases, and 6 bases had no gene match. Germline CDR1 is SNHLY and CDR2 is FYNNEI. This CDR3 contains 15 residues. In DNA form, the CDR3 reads TGTGCCAGCAGGATAGCGGGGGGGCCTCCAGATACGCAGTATTTT. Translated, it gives CASRIAGGPPDTQYF.

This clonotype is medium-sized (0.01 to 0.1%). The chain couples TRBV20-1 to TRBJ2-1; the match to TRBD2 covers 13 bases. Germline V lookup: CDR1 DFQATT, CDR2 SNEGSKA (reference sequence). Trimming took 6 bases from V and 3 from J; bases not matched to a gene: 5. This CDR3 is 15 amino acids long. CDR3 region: CSARTSGGYYNEQFF. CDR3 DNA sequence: TGCAGTGCCAGGACTAGCGGGGGATACTACAATGAGCAGTTCTTC.

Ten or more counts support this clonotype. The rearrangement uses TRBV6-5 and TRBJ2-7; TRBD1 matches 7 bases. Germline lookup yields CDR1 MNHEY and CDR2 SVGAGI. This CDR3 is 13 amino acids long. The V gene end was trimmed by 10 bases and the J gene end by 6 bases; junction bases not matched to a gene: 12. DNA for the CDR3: TGTGCCACCTCGCGTCTGGGACAGACCGAGCAGTACTTC. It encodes CATSRLGQTEQYF.